This entry concerns a single T cell receptor beta chain. After constant-region reverse-primer amplification, full-length variable regions underwent semi-nested PCR with Nested Universal Primer A. TCRdb called the 5' RACE reads again in MiXCR, with one record for every CDR3 protein. The sample carries some 9,200 distinct CDR3 sequences, 55% recorded once. The sorted Tregs were CD4+CD25+CD127-/low cells. Germline lookup yields CDR1 LGHNA and CDR2 YSLEER. V lost 0 bases and J 2 bases, leaving 8 bases between the germline ends. This CDR3 spans 14 amino acids. Sequencing was performed on Tregs sorted from a lymph node. This receptor was obtained from a female donor with breast cancer. The chain links TRBV4-3 to TRBJ2-7, with TRBD1 as a possible D gene (5 bases). The CDR3 loop is CASSQERTTYEQYF. The CDR3 DNA follows: TGCGCCAGCAGCCAAGAGAGGACAACCTACGAGCAGTACTTC.